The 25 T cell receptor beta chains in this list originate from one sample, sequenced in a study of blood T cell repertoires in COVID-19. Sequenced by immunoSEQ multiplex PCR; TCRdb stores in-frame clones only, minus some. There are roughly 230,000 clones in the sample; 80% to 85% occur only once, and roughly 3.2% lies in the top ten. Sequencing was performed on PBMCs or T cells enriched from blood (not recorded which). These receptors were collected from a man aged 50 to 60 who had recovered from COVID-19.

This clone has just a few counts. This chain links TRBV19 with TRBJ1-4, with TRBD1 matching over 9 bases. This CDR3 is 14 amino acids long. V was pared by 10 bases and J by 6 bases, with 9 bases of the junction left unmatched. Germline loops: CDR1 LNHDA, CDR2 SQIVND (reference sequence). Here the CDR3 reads CATTGGTGYEKLFF. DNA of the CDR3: TGTGCCACGACAGGAGGGACAGGGTATGAAAAACTGTTTTTT.

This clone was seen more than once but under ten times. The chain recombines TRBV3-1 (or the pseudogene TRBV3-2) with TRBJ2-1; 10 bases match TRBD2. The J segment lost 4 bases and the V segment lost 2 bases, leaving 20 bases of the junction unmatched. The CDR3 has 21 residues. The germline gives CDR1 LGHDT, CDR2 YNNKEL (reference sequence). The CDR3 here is CASSQTSPEAPLAGDYNEQFF. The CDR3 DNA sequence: TGTGCCAGCAGCCAAACCAGCCCCGAGGCCCCTCTAGCGGGGGATTACAATGAGCAGTTCTTC.

The CDR3 nucleotides read TGCAGCGTTGGGGAGCTAGCGGGAGGGTGGCGGGGGGATACGCAGTATTTT. Amino acid sequence: CSVGELAGGWRGDTQYF. This rearrangement joins TRBV29-1 to TRBJ2-3, with TRBD2 identical over 12 bases. CDR1 is SQVTM, CDR2 ANQGSEA, per germline. The CDR3 consists of 17 residues. The trim removed 4 bases at V and 6 bases at J, leaving 14 bases unmatched.

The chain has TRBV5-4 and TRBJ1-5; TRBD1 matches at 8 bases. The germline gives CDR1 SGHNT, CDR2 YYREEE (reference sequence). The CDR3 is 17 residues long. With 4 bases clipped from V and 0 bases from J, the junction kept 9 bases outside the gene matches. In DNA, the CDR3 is TGTGCCAGCAGCCAAACAACAGGGGGAAATAGCAATCAGCCCCAGCATTTT. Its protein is CASSQTTGGNSNQPQHF. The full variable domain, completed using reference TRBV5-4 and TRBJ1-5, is ETGVTQSPTHLIKTRGQQVTLRCSSQSGHNTVSWYQQALGQGPQFIFQYYREEENGRGNFPPRFSGLQFPNYSSELNVNALELDDSALYLCASSQTTGGNSNQPQHFGDGTRLSIL.

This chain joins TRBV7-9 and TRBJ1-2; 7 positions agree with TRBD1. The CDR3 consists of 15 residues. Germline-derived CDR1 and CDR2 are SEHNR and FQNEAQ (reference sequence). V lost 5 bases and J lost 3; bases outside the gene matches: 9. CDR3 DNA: TGTGCCAGCAGCCCCACCGCCGGGACAGACTATGGCTACACCTTC. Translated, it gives CASSPTAGTDYGYTF.

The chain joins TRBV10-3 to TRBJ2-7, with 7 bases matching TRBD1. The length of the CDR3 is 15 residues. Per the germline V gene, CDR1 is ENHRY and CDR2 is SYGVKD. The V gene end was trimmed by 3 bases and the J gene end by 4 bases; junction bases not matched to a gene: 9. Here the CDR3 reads CAISDMSGGRYEQYF. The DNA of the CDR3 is TGTGCCATCAGTGATATGTCAGGGGGTAGGTACGAGCAGTACTTC.

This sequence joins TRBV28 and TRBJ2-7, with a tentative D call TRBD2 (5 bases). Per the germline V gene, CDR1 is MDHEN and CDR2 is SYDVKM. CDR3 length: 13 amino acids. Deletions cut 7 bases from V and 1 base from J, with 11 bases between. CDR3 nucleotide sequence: TGTGCCAGCATAGGCCGCGGGTCCTACGAGCAGTACTTC. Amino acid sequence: CASIGRGSYEQYF.

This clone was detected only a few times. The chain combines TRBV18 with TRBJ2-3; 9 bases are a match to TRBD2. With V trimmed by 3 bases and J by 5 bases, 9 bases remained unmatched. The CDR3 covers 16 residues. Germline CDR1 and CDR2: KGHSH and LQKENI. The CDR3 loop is CASSPGRAGGRDTQYF. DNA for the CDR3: TGTGCCAGCTCACCGGGGAGAGCGGGGGGAAGAGATACGCAGTATTTT. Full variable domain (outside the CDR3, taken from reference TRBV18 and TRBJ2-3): NAGVMQNPRHLVRRRGQEARLRCSPMKGHSHVYWYRQLPEEGLKFMVYLQKENIIDESGMPKERFSAEFPKEGPSILRIQQVVRGDSAAYFCASSPGRAGGRDTQYFGPGTRLTVL.

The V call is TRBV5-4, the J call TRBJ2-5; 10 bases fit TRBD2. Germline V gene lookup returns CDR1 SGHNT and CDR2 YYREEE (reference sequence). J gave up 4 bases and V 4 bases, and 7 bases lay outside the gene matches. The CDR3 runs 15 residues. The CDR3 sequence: CASSRASGSGETQYF. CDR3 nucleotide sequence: TGTGCCAGCAGCCGCGCTAGCGGGAGTGGAGAGACCCAGTACTTC.

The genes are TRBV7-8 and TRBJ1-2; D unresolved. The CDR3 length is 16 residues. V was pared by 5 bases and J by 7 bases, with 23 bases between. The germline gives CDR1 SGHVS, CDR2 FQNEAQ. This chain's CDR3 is CASSPNIGLTVRGYTF. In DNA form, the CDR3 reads TGTGCCAGCAGCCCTAATATCGGACTTACAGTCCGTGGCTACACCTTC.

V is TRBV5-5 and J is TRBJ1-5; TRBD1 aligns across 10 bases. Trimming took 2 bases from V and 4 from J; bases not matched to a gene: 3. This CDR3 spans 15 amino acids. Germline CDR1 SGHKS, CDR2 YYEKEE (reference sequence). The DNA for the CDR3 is TGTGCCAGCAGCTTCGACAGGGGGCGGAATCAGCCCCAGCATTTT. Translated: CASSFDRGRNQPQHF.

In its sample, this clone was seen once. DNA for the CDR3: TGCGCCAGCAGCTTGGACAGGGTAACAGGTGAAGCTTTCTTT. It encodes CASSLDRVTGEAFF. The J gene is TRBJ1-1, the V gene TRBV5-1; D might be TRBD1 (6 bases). Trimming removed 0 bases from V and 7 bases from J, with 13 bases in between. The CDR3 consists of 14 residues. The germline V gene has CDR1 SGHRS and CDR2 YFSETQ.

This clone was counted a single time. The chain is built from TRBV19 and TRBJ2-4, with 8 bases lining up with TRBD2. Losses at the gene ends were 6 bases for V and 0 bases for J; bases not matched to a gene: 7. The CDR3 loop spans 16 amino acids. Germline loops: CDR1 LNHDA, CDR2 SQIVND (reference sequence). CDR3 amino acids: CASSEGLGLAKNIQYF. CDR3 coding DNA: TGTGCCAGTAGCGAGGGACTAGGGTTAGCCAAAAACATTCAGTACTTC.

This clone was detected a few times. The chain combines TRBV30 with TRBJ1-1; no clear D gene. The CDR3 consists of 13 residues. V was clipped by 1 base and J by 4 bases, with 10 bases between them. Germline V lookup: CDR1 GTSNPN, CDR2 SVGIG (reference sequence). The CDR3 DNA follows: TGTGCCTGGAGTGCGGAGGGCGGCACTGAAGCTTTCTTT. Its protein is CAWSAEGGTEAFF.

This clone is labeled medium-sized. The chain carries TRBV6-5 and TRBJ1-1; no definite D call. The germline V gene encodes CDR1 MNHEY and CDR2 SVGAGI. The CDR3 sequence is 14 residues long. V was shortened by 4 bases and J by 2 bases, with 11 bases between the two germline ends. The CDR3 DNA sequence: TGTGCCAGCAGTTCCTTCTCGGGAAACACTGAAGCTTTCTTT. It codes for CASSSFSGNTEAFF.

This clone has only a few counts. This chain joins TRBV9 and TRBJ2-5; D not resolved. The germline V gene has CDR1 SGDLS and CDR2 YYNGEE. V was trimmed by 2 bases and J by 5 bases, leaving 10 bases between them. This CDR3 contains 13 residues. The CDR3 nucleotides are TGTGCCAGCAGCGTTCAAGGCGGCGAGACCCAGTACTTC. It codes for CASSVQGGETQYF.

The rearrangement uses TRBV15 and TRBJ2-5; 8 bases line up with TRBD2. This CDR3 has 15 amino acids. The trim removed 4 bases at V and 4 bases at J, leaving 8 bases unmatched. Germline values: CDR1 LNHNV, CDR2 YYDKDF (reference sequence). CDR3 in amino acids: CATSMSSGSVETQYF. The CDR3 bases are TGTGCCACCAGCATGTCCAGCGGGAGTGTAGAGACCCAGTACTTC. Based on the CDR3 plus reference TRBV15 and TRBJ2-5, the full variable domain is DAMVIQNPRYQVTQFGKPVTLSCSQTLNHNVMYWYQQKSSQAPKLLFHYYDKDFNNEADTPDNFQSRRPNTSFCFLDIRSPGLGDTAMYLCATSMSSGSVETQYFGPGTRLLVL.

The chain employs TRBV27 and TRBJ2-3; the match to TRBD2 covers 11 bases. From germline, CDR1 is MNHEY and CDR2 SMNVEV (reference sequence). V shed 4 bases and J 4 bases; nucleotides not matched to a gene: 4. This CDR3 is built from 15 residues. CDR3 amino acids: CASSSQLAGADTQYF. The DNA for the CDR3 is TGTGCCAGCAGTTCCCAACTAGCGGGAGCAGATACGCAGTATTTT.

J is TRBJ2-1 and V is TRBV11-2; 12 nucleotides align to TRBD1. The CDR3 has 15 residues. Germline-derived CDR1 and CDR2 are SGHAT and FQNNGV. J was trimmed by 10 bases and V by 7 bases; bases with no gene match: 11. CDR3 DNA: TGTGCCAGCACCTACGGGGGGACAGGGGGCAGCGAGCAGTTCTTC. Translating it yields CASTYGGTGGSEQFF.

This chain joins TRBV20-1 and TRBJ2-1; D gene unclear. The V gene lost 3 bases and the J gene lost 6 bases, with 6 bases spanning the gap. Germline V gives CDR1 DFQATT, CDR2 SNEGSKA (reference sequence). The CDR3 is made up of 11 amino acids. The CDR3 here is CSASLLNEQFF. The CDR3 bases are TGCAGTGCTAGCTTACTCAATGAGCAGTTCTTC.

CDR3 nucleotides: TGTGCCCGAGACAGGGTCTCCGGGGAGCTGTTTTTT. Protein: CARDRVSGELFF. The chain carries TRBV30 and TRBJ2-2; 7 bases are shared with TRBD1. The J segment lost 6 bases and the V segment lost 8 bases, leaving 6 bases of the junction unmatched. Per the germline V gene, CDR1 is GTSNPN and CDR2 is SVGIG (reference sequence). The CDR3 contains 12 residues.

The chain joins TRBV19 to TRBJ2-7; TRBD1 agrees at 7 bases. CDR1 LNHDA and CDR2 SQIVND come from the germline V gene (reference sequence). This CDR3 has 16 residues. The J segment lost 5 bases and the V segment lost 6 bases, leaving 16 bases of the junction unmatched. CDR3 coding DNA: TGTGCCAGTAGGGAGGCCGGGACAGAGTCTTCCCACGAGCAGTACTTC. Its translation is CASREAGTESSHEQYF. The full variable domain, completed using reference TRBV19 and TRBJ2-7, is DGGITQSPKYLFRKEGQNVTLSCEQNLNHDAMYWYRQDPGQGLRLIYYSQIVNDFQKGDIAEGYSVSREKKESFPLTVTSAQKNPTAFYLCASREAGTESSHEQYFGPGTRLTVT.

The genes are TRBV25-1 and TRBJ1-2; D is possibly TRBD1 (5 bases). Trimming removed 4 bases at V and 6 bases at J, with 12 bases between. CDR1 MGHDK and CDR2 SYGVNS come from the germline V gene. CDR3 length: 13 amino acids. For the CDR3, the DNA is TGTGCCAGCAGTGTGGGGGACTTGAATGGCTACACCTTC. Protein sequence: CASSVGDLNGYTF.

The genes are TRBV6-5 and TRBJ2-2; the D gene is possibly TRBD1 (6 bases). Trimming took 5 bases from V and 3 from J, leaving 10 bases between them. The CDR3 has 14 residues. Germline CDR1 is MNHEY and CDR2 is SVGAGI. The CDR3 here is CASSLNRDTGELFF. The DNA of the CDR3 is TGTGCCAGCAGTCTCAACAGGGACACCGGGGAGCTGTTTTTT.

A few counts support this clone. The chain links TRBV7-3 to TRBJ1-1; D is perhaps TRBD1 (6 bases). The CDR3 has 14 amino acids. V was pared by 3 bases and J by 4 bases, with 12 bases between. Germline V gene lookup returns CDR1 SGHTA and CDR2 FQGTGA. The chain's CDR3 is CASSFTGYGTEAFF. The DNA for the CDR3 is TGTGCCAGCAGCTTTACAGGGTACGGCACTGAAGCTTTCTTT.